A single sample is the source of the 8 T cell receptor beta chains below, sequenced in a study of early T cells in non-severe SARS-CoV-2 infection (dated by TCRdb to the early 2020s). The library came from 5' RACE. TCRdb shows the sequencer as NextSeq 500. TCRdb reprocessed the public reads (quality trimming at Q25 with fastp, clone calling with MiXCR) and kept in-frame beta chains. Rows are unified per CDR3 protein, each entry keeping the most common DNA and genes. The sample has roughly 110,000 distinct CDR3 sequences on record, 8.5% to 14% of them singletons. The ten top clones hold roughly 8% of the sample. The sample consisted of whole blood. The origin of the receptors is an adult who was a healthcare worker with PCR-confirmed SARS-CoV-2 infection or an uninfected control (not recorded which).

By sample fraction, this clonotype is medium-sized. V gene TRBV9 combines with J gene TRBJ1-5; D perhaps matches TRBD1 (6 bases). Trimming shortened V by 1 base and J by 3 bases, and 11 bases separated the two germline ends. The CDR3 length is 15 residues. CDR1 is SGDLS and CDR2 is YYNGEE in the germline V gene. CDR3 loop: CASSVTGQSNQPQHF. The CDR3 DNA reads TGTGCCAGCAGCGTAACAGGACAGTCCAATCAGCCCCAGCATTTT. The full variable domain, completed using reference TRBV9 and TRBJ1-5, is DSGVTQTPKHLITATGQRVTLRCSPRSGDLSVYWYQQSLDQGLQFLIQYYNGEERAKGNILERFSAQQFPDLHSELNLSSLELGDSALYFCASSVTGQSNQPQHFGDGTRLSIL.

This clonotype was counted between two and nine times. This sequence joins TRBV2 and TRBJ2-3; D possibly uses TRBD1 or TRBD2 (5 bases each). The germline V and J ends were trimmed by 6 bases and 3 bases, with 16 bases remaining between them. The V gene's germline CDR1 is SNHLY and CDR2 FYNNEI. CDR3 size: 15 residues. CDR3 DNA: TGTGCCAGCAGACTGGGGGAGTTTGTAACAGATACGCAGTATTTT. This sequence encodes CASRLGEFVTDTQYF. Using reference TRBV2 and TRBJ2-3 for the parts outside the CDR3, the full variable domain is EPEVTQTPSHQVTQMGQEVILRCVPISNHLYFYWYRQILGQKVEFLVSFYNNEISEKSEIFDDQFSVERPDGSNFTLKIRSTKLEDSAMYFCASRLGEFVTDTQYFGPGTRLTVL.

The chain employs TRBV19 and TRBJ2-5, with D tentatively TRBD1 or TRBD2 (6 bases each). V lost 6 bases and J 3 bases, leaving 17 bases between the germline ends. Germline-derived CDR1 and CDR2 are LNHDA and SQIVND (reference sequence). The CDR3 is 15 residues long. The CDR3 region has the DNA TGTGCCAGTAGCTCTGGGGGGCCGCGCGAAGAGACCCAGTACTTC. Its translation: CASSSGGPREETQYF.

This clonotype was seen ten or more times. This rearrangement joins TRBV12-3 or TRBV12-4 to TRBJ2-4; D gene ambiguous. The V and J ends lost 3 bases and 1 base respectively, with 1 base between them. The CDR3 is 12 amino acids. As DNA, the CDR3 is TGTGCCAGCAGTTTGGCCAAAAACATTCAGTACTTC. It yields the protein CASSLAKNIQYF.

V usage is TRBV5-1 and J usage is TRBJ2-1, with 7 bases that match TRBD2. The CDR3 sequence is 15 residues long. The germline V gene has CDR1 SGHRS and CDR2 YFSETQ. V lost 5 bases, J lost 6 bases, and 11 bases stayed unmatched. The CDR3 nucleotides read TGCGCCAGCAGTCCTGCCGGGACTACGGGCAATGAGCAGTTCTTC. It encodes CASSPAGTTGNEQFF.

The chain is built from TRBV20-1 and TRBJ2-3; 11 bases map to TRBD2. Germline CDR1 and CDR2: DFQATT and SNEGSKA (reference sequence). This CDR3 spans 17 amino acids. The V segment lost 5 bases and the J segment 0 bases; nucleotides outside the gene matches: 10. The CDR3 DNA follows: TGCAGTGCTCAGCTCGGGACTAGCGGTCTGAGCACAGATACGCAGTATTTT. The encoded protein is CSAQLGTSGLSTDTQYF.

This clonotype was seen many times. This sequence joins TRBV6-2 or TRBV6-3 and TRBJ1-1; D remains ambiguous. CDR3 size: 12 residues. Trimming shortened V by 4 bases and J by 11 bases, and 14 bases separated the two germline ends. The V gene's germline CDR1 is MNHEY and CDR2 SVGEGT. DNA for the CDR3: TGTGCCAGCAGTTCCTCTTCCCGGAGTGCTTTCTTT. It translates to CASSSSSRSAFF.

This chain connects TRBV29-1 to TRBJ1-2; D is uncertain. The germline V and J ends were trimmed by 4 bases and 2 bases, with 8 bases remaining between them. The CDR3 is made up of 12 amino acids. Germline CDR1 and CDR2: SQVTM and ANQGSEA. The CDR3 sequence is CSVAYGNYGYTF. The CDR3 DNA is TGCAGCGTTGCGTACGGCAACTATGGCTACACCTTC.